This TCR beta chain appears in the sequencing data of a study of cytomegalovirus exposure and HLA in healthy donors. Study-level background: Out of about 190 million T cells, an earlier analysis found over 90 million unique TCR beta sequences in total. Study outcomes and limitations: The presence/absence work took it that sequencing depth was about the same across donors.

Comments on this clone: The target antigen is unknown.

Looked up from germline, CDR1 is SNHLY and CDR2 is FYNNEI. Germline trimming cut 6 bases from V and 0 bases from J; bases unmatched to any gene: 16. The CDR3 length is 18 residues. 60 Vbeta and 13 Jbeta primers were used in PCR. How the authors handled the data: The count from a later analysis was some 76 million unique TCR beta chains, roughly 11 million of them shared. Method: immunoSEQ multiplex PCR; TCRdb's copy keeps in-frame clones and lacks some. Clonal size and the V and J genes are those of that table, whereas D and trimming came from the DNA. Of about 170,000 clones listed, around four fifths are singletons.

The sequenced material came from PBMCs. The gene calls are TRBV2 and TRBJ2-7; 8 bases line up with TRBD1. The source is a female donor in good health and CMV-seronegative. The CDR3 is CASSPAGTGPTNSYEQYF. CDR3 bases: TGTGCCAGCAGCCCCGCCGGGACAGGTCCCACCAACTCCTACGAGCAGTACTTC.